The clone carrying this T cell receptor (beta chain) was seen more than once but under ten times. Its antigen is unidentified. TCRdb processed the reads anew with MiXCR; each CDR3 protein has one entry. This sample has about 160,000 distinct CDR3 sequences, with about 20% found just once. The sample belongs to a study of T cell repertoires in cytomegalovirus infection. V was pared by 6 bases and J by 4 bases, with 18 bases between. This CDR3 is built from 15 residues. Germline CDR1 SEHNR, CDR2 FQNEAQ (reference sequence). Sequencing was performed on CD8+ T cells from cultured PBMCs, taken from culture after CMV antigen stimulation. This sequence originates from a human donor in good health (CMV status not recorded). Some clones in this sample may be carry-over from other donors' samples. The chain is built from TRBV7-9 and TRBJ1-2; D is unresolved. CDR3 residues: CASRPPGSNFYGYTF. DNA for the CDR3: TGTGCCAGCAGGCCGCCGGGGTCAAACTTCTATGGCTACACCTTC. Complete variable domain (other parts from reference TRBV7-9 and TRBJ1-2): DTGVSQNPRHKITKRGQNVTFRCDPISEHNRLYWYRQTLGQGPEFLTYFQNEAQLEKSRLLSDRFSAERPKGSFSTLEIQRTEQGDSAMYLCASRPPGSNFYGYTFGSGTRLTVV.